This T cell receptor (beta chain) was profiled in a study of cytomegalovirus exposure and HLA in healthy donors (dated by TCRdb to 2015 to 2018). Background on the whole study: An earlier analysis of 550 to 700 of the donors reported about 250 Gb of sequence data and some 120 million unique TCR beta sequences from some 180 million T cells. The genetic ancestry cluster associated with self-reported Caucasian donors included about 84% of the roughly 390 genotyped donors. Genome-wide SNP genotypes for about three fifths of the roughly 670 donors were used in a later genetic analysis, which treated that subset as a discovery cohort. About 300 gigabases of sequencing data and around 85 million unique TCR sequences made up an early release that covered several hundred HLA-typed donors. HLA typing covered class I and class II loci at four-digit resolution. Roughly 5 DR-DQ haplotypes were handled as single units for association and clustering, since linkage in the cohort was strong. Typing coverage differed by locus: A, B, C, DRB1 and DQB1 were typed in roughly 620-630 donors, DQA1 in about 560, DPA1 in around 610, and DPB1 in just under 490. Donor age, sex, ethnicity and CMV serostatus were collected together with the repertoire data. To decide whether each TCR beta V gene segment behaved as functional or pseudogenic, an earlier analysis of some 580 of the donors relied on high-throughput TCR beta sequencing. On average, around 240,000 unique TCR beta nucleotide sequences were sequenced per donor among 398 genotyped donors of the cohort, with about 19% of those sequences being non-productive. Every discovery cohort repertoire had been produced on one sequencing platform. Besides the first cohort of some 670 subjects, a separate validation cohort made up of about 120 different subjects was used. The study aimed to test whether cataloging public T cell receptors could reveal signatures of past pathogen exposure. In the later analysis, no new phenotypic data were used to find candidate immune exposures; instead, reliance was placed on TCR beta sequences and their occurrence across donors. The study used immunosequencing to profile the T cell repertoires of approximately 650 subjects and linked those repertoires to cytomegalovirus serostatus. High-throughput TCR immunosequencing, statistical association of individual TCRs with disease status, and machine learning were combined to predict cytomegalovirus infection status. A later analysis re-analyzed previously published TCR beta repertoires from 666 donors and added high-resolution HLA genotyping to study TCR occurrence patterns. On the study overall, not on this receptor specifically: In a later analysis, HLA-associated TCR beta chains showed more clonal expansion and lower generation probabilities than non-associated chains that were equally common. According to a later analysis, TCR association rates differed among HLA loci, with DRB1 alleles showing the most associated TCRs and HLA-C alleles showing the fewest. Because HLA typing was missing for some donors at each locus, association tests included only the typed subset. A further reported finding was that TCR beta sequences accurately predicted the HLA-A and HLA-B alleles for most subjects in the first cohort. The classifier was reported to diagnose cytomegalovirus status with high specificity and sensitivity in both the original cohort and the validation cohort. A later analysis reported that several top co-occurrence clusters appeared linked to parvovirus B19, influenza, CMV and Epstein-Barr virus. According to a later analysis, most CMV-associated TCR beta chains appeared to be HLA-restricted, and the HLA associations seemed to be driven largely by CMV exposure. Linkage disequilibrium might explain the correlated functional status among segregating V segments, but an unknown experimental factor could not be ruled out. The authors suggested that the approach could potentially be generalized to other disease states and immunological phenotypes. Sequencing depth was assumed to be roughly uniform across donors in the presence/absence analyses, though that assumption may not hold. Broadly in line with IMGT annotations, most TCR beta V segments showed up in productive rearrangements about 90% or about 30% of the time in an earlier analysis of a few hundred of the donors. Compared with the roughly 600-donor mean, donors in an Asian-associated ancestry cluster had fewer N-insertions in productive TCRs, according to a later genetic analysis. Specific HLA alleles were associated with over 15,000 TCR beta sequences at a false discovery rate of 0.05 in a later analysis. In the study, 150 to 200 TCR beta chains were listed as associated with cytomegalovirus. When HLA alleles, especially DR and DQ, strongly co-occurred, attributing TCR associations to individual alleles was difficult. In a later genetic analysis, a missense DCLRE1C variant was associated with V-gene and J-gene trimming of TCR beta chains, and the association was replicated in an independent cohort. The sequencing pipeline was judged likely to have produced a cluster of highly shared sequence variants as a technical artifact. The earlier analysis of around 600 of the donors excluded approximately 15 rarely observed V segments, including chromosome 9 orphons, because counts were too low. A few of the identified cytomegalovirus-associated TCR beta chains were confirmed in vitro to be specific for cytomegalovirus antigens. Immune exposure information for the cohort was limited to CMV serostatus. In this cohort, only TCR beta chains were sequenced, and detectable features were limited by the absence of alpha or paired-chain data. While some public TCRs were present in many individuals, most TCR sequences turned up only very rarely across donors. The 87-base-pair reads could not distinguish some IMGT-functional V segments, including TRBV6-2 and TRBV6-3, so those segments were excluded.

As for this clone: Its antigen remains undetermined. Nothing much larger sits one base from this clone, and base qualities are not available.

CDR1 GTSNPN and CDR2 SVGIG were looked up in the germline V gene (reference sequence). Its CDR3 holds 13 amino acids, cysteine through phenylalanine. The DNA shown is the 39-base CDR3, in frame from base 1. The junction shows trimming of 6 bases on V and 4 bases on J, and the gene matches do not reach 5 bases of it. Library prep was done by the immunoSEQ multiplex PCR assay. For the multiplex PCR, a mixture combining 60 forward primers for TCR Vbeta segments and 13 reverse primers for TCR Jbeta segments was used. A multiplex PCR assay on genomic DNA amplified the CDR3 region of rearranged TCR beta genes. The amplified TCR beta libraries were sequenced on the Illumina HiSeq System as 87-base-pair reads. The original pipeline was this. Across the 670 or so repertoires, a later analysis counted about 81 million unique TCR beta chains, roughly 11 million of which were shared by at least two donors. To remove PCR and sequencing errors, raw reads were error-corrected and collapsed into unique sequences using a nearest-neighbor algorithm that merged closely related sequences. To assign V, D and J gene segments, CDR3 sequences were aligned to IMGT reference sequences. For a sequence to be retained, a match of at least six nucleotides to both a V gene segment and a J gene segment was required. A rearrangement counted as productive if the CDR3 had no stop codons and remained in frame with V and J, and every other rearrangement counted as non-productive. Following IMGT convention, CDR3 was defined as the stretch from the second conserved V-encoded cysteine up to the conserved J-encoded phenylalanine. The earlier analysis of about 620 of the donors excluded sequences that lacked an unambiguous match to a single V gene segment. In an earlier analysis of approximately 500 of the donors, a V segment was called functional when productive rearrangements were above 56.7%, and segregating when the standard deviation between donors exceeded 5%. A statistical classification framework was built for diagnosing cytomegalovirus status from the catalog of TCR beta chain sequences. In a later analysis, TCR nucleotide sequences were compared against IMGT/GENE-DB human TR gene sequences so that V and J genes could be assigned. A later analysis assigned CDR3 sequences and most-parsimonious VDJ recombination scenarios with the TCRdist pipeline. In a later analysis, each TCR beta chain was defined by its CDR3 amino acid sequence together with its V-gene family, and reads without a unique V-gene family were excluded. As a way to deal with suspected cross-contamination and a sequencing artifact, a later analysis dropped 640 or so nucleotide sequences that were highly shared and had low generation probability. For each public chain, a later analysis derived a clonal expansion index from normalized ranks of inferred template counts within each repertoire. Generation probabilities in a later analysis came from a VDJ recombination model fitted to out-of-frame rearrangements, and those results were checked against IGoR. In a later analysis, TCR-TCR, TCR-HLA and TCR-CMV co-occurrence was scored with hypergeometric tests, and a repertoire-size bias correction was applied to TCR pairs. To estimate false discovery rates, a later analysis permuted the HLA or CMV assignments 20 times. In a later analysis, co-occurring TCRs were grouped with DBSCAN, and TCRdist sequence similarity was added when clustering was performed within HLA-allele-positive subsets. Co-occurrence clustering excluded repertoires with fewer than 30,000 or more than 120,000 public chains, plus five with anomalous nucleotide sharing. The source is immuneACCESS, and TCRdb retained only in-frame sequences with V and J called. Part of the clones is not carried over; for the studies checked, unresolved V genes explain less than half of this, and the remainder is unexplained. V and J calls and clone size are as listed in that table; D and trimming were resolved from the DNA. The sample data list about 120,000 clones, and 75% to 80% of these were observed just once. The biggest ten clones account for 9.5% to 15% of the sample.

The cohort comprised fewer than 700 healthy bone marrow donors. At the time of sampling, every cohort member was nominally healthy, though immune exposures that went unrecorded were likely present. The donor tested CMV seropositive, placing the donor among the approximately 290 seropositive members of the cohort. A peripheral blood sample was collected from each donor, and TCR beta sequencing was performed on peripheral blood mononuclear cells. The Qiagen DNeasy Blood Extraction Kit was used to extract genomic DNA from the blood cell samples. Sequenced sample: PBMCs. The TCR originated in a woman aged 35 to 49 in good health and CMV-seropositive. The chain uses TRBV30 and TRBJ2-7; 11 bases in the junction line up with TRBD1. This receptor has the CDR3 CACRTGGGYEQYF. The DNA reads as follows: TGTGCCTGCCGGACAGGGGGCGGTTACGAGCAGTACTTC.